The 26 T cell receptor beta chains reported below all come from one sample, sequenced in a study of monozygotic twins with cystic fibrosis. The assay was immunoSEQ multiplex PCR, and TCRdb's table has in-frame clones only and misses some. This sample has under 20,000 clones, with 95% to 98% found just once. The specimen was blood. The receptors shown here come from a woman aged 30 to 39 with cystic fibrosis.

CDR3 coding DNA: TGCGCCAGCAGCCAAGATGGACACTCTGGGGCCAACGTCCTGACTTTC. It encodes CASSQDGHSGANVLTF. This chain joins TRBV4-3 and TRBJ2-6, with D possibly matching TRBD1 (5 bases). The germline V gene encodes CDR1 LGHNA and CDR2 YSLEER. The CDR3 runs 16 residues. V was clipped by 0 bases and J by 0 bases, with 6 bases between them.

The chain has TRBV6-5 and TRBJ1-6; D gene uncertain. Germline V CDR1 and CDR2: MNHEY, SVGAGI. This CDR3 has 14 residues. The V end was cut by 5 bases, the J end by 7 bases, with 12 bases between. CDR3: CASSSPSRNSPLHF. CDR3 nucleotide sequence: TGTGCCAGCAGTAGCCCGTCTAGGAATTCACCCCTCCACTTT.

The chain is built from TRBV9 and TRBJ1-1; TRBD1 agrees at 10 bases. Germline trimming cut 4 bases from V and 6 bases from J; bases unmatched to any gene: 3. The CDR3 runs to 13 residues. Germline V CDR1 and CDR2: SGDLS, YYNGEE. In DNA, the CDR3 is TGTGCCAGCAGCCCGGGACAGGGGTCTGAAGCTTTCTTT. Translated: CASSPGQGSEAFF. Full variable domain (remainder filled in from reference TRBV9 and TRBJ1-1): DSGVTQTPKHLITATGQRVTLRCSPRSGDLSVYWYQQSLDQGLQFLIQYYNGEERAKGNILERFSAQQFPDLHSELNLSSLELGDSALYFCASSPGQGSEAFFGQGTRLTVV.

V is TRBV5-1 and J is TRBJ2-7, with D perhaps TRBD1 or TRBD2 (6 bases each). The CDR3 is 14 residues long. With 0 bases removed from V and 7 bases from J, the gap between germline ends came to 14 bases. Germline V lookup: CDR1 SGHRS, CDR2 YFSETQ. The CDR3 loop is CASSLATGAGEQYF. The CDR3 DNA follows: TGCGCCAGCAGCTTGGCCACGGGGGCGGGTGAGCAGTACTTC.

The J gene is TRBJ1-1, the V gene TRBV2; the D is unclear. There are 13 residues in the CDR3. Germline loops: CDR1 SNHLY, CDR2 FYNNEI. The ends were cut back, 6 bases at V and 2 bases at J, with 10 bases in the middle. CDR3 sequence reads: CASREHRNTEAFF. DNA of the CDR3: TGTGCCAGCAGGGAACACCGAAACACTGAAGCTTTCTTT.

This chain connects TRBV19 to TRBJ1-1; no firm D call. The germline CDR1 and CDR2 sequences are LNHDA and SQIVND (reference sequence). V lost 5 bases and J lost 1, with 8 bases in between. The CDR3 totals 13 residues. The CDR3 sequence is CASSGPTNTEAFF. CDR3 DNA: TGTGCCAGTAGTGGACCGACGAACACTGAAGCTTTCTTT.

The chain uses TRBV7-2 and TRBJ2-5, with D perhaps TRBD2 (6 bases). From germline, CDR1 is SGHTA and CDR2 FQGNSA. Trimming took off 4 bases at V and 0 bases at J, with 21 bases between the two ends. There are 18 residues in the CDR3. The CDR3 reads CASSSALQFAGNQETQYF. As DNA, the CDR3 is TGTGCCAGCAGCTCGGCCCTCCAGTTTGCGGGGAACCAAGAGACCCAGTACTTC.

V is TRBV5-6 and J is TRBJ1-2; a possible D gene is TRBD1 (6 bases). There are 14 residues in the CDR3. Germline V gives CDR1 SGHDT, CDR2 YYEEEE. V was pared by 2 bases and J by 1 base, with 9 bases between. The CDR3, as DNA: TGTGCCAGCAGCTTTGGGGGGCTTAACTATGGCTACACCTTC. Its protein is CASSFGGLNYGYTF.

V usage is TRBV5-1 and J usage is TRBJ1-1; 8 nucleotides align to TRBD1. CDR1 and CDR2 from the germline V gene are SGHRS and YFSETQ. V shed 7 bases and J 0 bases; nucleotides not matched to a gene: 8. The CDR3 extends over 15 amino acids. This chain's CDR3 is CASGLAGGVNTEAFF. For the CDR3, the DNA is TGCGCCAGCGGTTTAGCAGGGGGCGTGAACACTGAAGCTTTCTTT.

The chain recombines TRBV7-8 with TRBJ2-2; 8 bases align to TRBD1. V trimming: 1 base; J trimming: 5 bases; junction bases outside the gene matches: 12. CDR1 and CDR2 (germline): SGHVS, FQNEAQ. CDR3 length: 18 residues. CDR3 sequence reads: CASSLVERTGWRTGELFF. DNA of the CDR3: TGTGCCAGCAGCTTAGTTGAGAGGACAGGGTGGCGTACCGGGGAGCTGTTTTTT.

The chain has TRBV18 and TRBJ2-5; D unresolved. V was cut by 1 base and J by 4 bases, with 7 bases left in between. The CDR3 is 13 amino acids. Germline V gene data show CDR1 as KGHSH and CDR2 as LQKENI. The CDR3 spells CASSPLPAETQYF. The DNA for the CDR3 is TGTGCCAGCTCACCACTGCCGGCAGAGACCCAGTACTTC. Variable domain in full (rest from reference TRBV18 and TRBJ2-5): NAGVMQNPRHLVRRRGQEARLRCSPMKGHSHVYWYRQLPEEGLKFMVYLQKENIIDESGMPKERFSAEFPKEGPSILRIQQVVRGDSAAYFCASSPLPAETQYFGPGTRLLVL.

The CDR3 here is CASSFGTSGGSGETQYF. CDR3 nucleotide sequence: TGTGCCAGCAGCTTCGGGACTAGCGGGGGGTCGGGAGAGACCCAGTACTTC. The rearrangement joins TRBV7-9 to TRBJ2-5; TRBD2 matches 15 bases. CDR1 is SEHNR and CDR2 is FQNEAQ in the germline V gene (reference sequence). With 3 bases clipped from V and 4 bases from J, the junction kept 6 bases outside the gene matches. The CDR3 totals 17 residues.

The CDR3 region has the DNA TGTGCCAGCTCACCGGTCCCATACGCGAACACCGGGGAGCTGTTTTTT. Translated, it gives CASSPVPYANTGELFF. The chain couples TRBV18 to TRBJ2-2; D uncertain. The germline V gene has CDR1 KGHSH and CDR2 LQKENI. Deletions cut 3 bases from V and 0 bases from J, with 11 bases between. This CDR3 is 16 amino acids long. Supplemented by reference TRBV18 and TRBJ2-2, the full variable domain reads NAGVMQNPRHLVRRRGQEARLRCSPMKGHSHVYWYRQLPEEGLKFMVYLQKENIIDESGMPKERFSAEFPKEGPSILRIQQVVRGDSAAYFCASSPVPYANTGELFFGEGSRLTVL.

This clone is large. The chain is built from TRBV6-4 and TRBJ2-2; unclear D gene. V was shortened by 0 bases and J by 3 bases, with 2 bases between the two germline ends. Germline CDR1 reads MRHNA; CDR2 reads SNTAGT. This CDR3 is 13 amino acids long. For the CDR3, the DNA is TGTGCCAGCAGTGACTCGGACACCGGGGAGCTGTTTTTT. This codes for CASSDSDTGELFF.

This clone was observed a handful of times. This chain links TRBV6-4 with TRBJ1-6; no definite D call. Trimming stripped 0 bases from V and 9 bases from J, with 12 bases between. CDR3 length: 15 amino acids. Germline CDR1 MRHNA, CDR2 SNTAGT. CDR3 protein: CASSDSAGGGSPLHF. The CDR3 DNA reads as TGTGCCAGCAGTGACTCTGCAGGCGGCGGTTCACCCCTCCACTTT.

The chain uses TRBV11-2 and TRBJ2-5, with D perhaps TRBD1 (6 bases). CDR1 and CDR2 from the germline V gene are SGHAT and FQNNGV. CDR3 length equals 15 residues. V lost 5 bases to trimming and J lost 1 base, with 14 bases between them. The CDR3 spells CASSQTRGFQETQYF. The CDR3 DNA reads as TGTGCCAGCAGCCAGACCAGGGGCTTCCAAGAGACCCAGTACTTC.

The CDR3 DNA reads as TGTGCCAGCAGCTTAGGCCAGGAGGGGACCCAGTACTTC. It yields the protein CASSLGQEGTQYF. This chain uses TRBV7-9 with TRBJ2-5; perhaps TRBD2 as D (6 bases). The CDR3 loop spans 13 amino acids. Trimming removed 1 base at V and 7 bases at J, with 10 bases between. The germline CDR1 and CDR2 sequences are SEHNR and FQNEAQ (reference sequence).

The J gene is TRBJ2-3, the V gene TRBV10-3; TRBD2 matches 7 bases. The junction had 2 bases not matched to a gene; V was cut back by 0 bases and J by 5 bases. The CDR3 totals 14 residues. From germline, CDR1 is ENHRY and CDR2 SYGVKD. The CDR3 protein is CAISESGREDTQYF. The CDR3 DNA reads TGTGCCATCAGTGAGTCGGGGAGGGAAGATACGCAGTATTTT.

The gene calls are TRBV4-3 and TRBJ1-2, with D possibly matching TRBD1 (5 bases). The length of the CDR3 is 13 residues. Germline CDR1 LGHNA, CDR2 YSLEER. Deletions cut 5 bases from V and 5 bases from J, with 12 bases between. This CDR3 is CASSSGPGYGYTF. The CDR3 nucleotides read TGCGCCAGCAGCTCAGGACCAGGGTATGGCTACACCTTC.

The V gene is TRBV2, the J gene TRBJ2-7; D may be TRBD1 (6 bases). V was shortened by 8 bases and J by 1 base, with 12 bases between the two germline ends. Per the germline V gene, CDR1 is SNHLY and CDR2 is FYNNEI. The CDR3 runs to 13 residues. The CDR3 coding sequence is TGTGCCAGCGATCCTACAGGGTCCTACGAGCAGTACTTC. This translates into CASDPTGSYEQYF.

In its sample, this clone was seen once. This chain links TRBV30 with TRBJ1-1, with D possibly being TRBD1 (6 bases). CDR3 length: 13 amino acids. The germline gives CDR1 GTSNPN, CDR2 SVGIG (reference sequence). V lost 8 bases and J 5 bases, leaving 18 bases between the germline ends. Here the CDR3 DNA reads TGTGCCCTGGCACGGGGGCTGGGGACTGAAGCTTTCTTT. Translation: CALARGLGTEAFF.

This clone has just one count. This chain links TRBV7-9 with TRBJ2-6, with no clear D. Germline loops: CDR1 SEHNR, CDR2 FQNEAQ (reference sequence). Trimming pared 4 bases from V and 6 bases from J, leaving 13 bases between. There are 15 residues in the CDR3. In nucleotides, the CDR3 is TGTGCCAGCAGCTCCGGACCTGAATTGGCCAACGTCCTGACTTTC. Translation: CASSSGPELANVLTF.

This clone was detected only once. The chain has TRBV4-1 and TRBJ2-3, with TRBD2 matching 7 bases. Germline CDR1 is MGHRA and CDR2 is YSYEKL. V was clipped by 5 bases and J by 0 bases; unmatched bases: 8. The CDR3 loop spans 16 amino acids. CDR3 amino acids: CASSYPAGGSTDTQYF. The CDR3 region has the DNA TGCGCCAGCAGCTACCCAGCCGGGGGGAGCACAGATACGCAGTATTTT.

V usage is TRBV5-6 and J usage is TRBJ1-1, with 7 bases aligning to TRBD1. The CDR3 covers 13 residues. In germline, CDR1 is SGHDT, CDR2 YYEEEE. V lost 0 bases, J lost 6 bases, and 2 bases stayed unmatched. CDR3 loop: CASSLGGGPEAFF. Written as DNA, the CDR3 is TGTGCCAGCAGCTTGGGAGGGGGCCCTGAAGCTTTCTTT.

The rearrangement joins TRBV9 to TRBJ2-3; 8 bases map to TRBD1. Germline V gives CDR1 SGDLS, CDR2 YYNGEE. J gave up 0 bases and V 4 bases, and 7 bases lay outside the gene matches. The CDR3 is 16 residues long. CDR3 region: CASSFRTGPSTDTQYF. CDR3 bases: TGTGCCAGCAGCTTCAGGACAGGGCCGAGCACAGATACGCAGTATTTT.

This clone was seen more than once but under ten times. CDR3 nucleotides: TGTGCCAGCAGTTTCGCTCAGGGGCGTGGGGGCTACACCTTC. As protein: CASSFAQGRGGYTF. J is TRBJ1-2 and V is TRBV27; D is possibly TRBD1 (6 bases). The CDR3 spans 14 residues. V lost 3 bases and J 8 bases, leaving 16 bases between the germline ends. Per germline, CDR1 MNHEY and CDR2 SMNVEV (reference sequence).